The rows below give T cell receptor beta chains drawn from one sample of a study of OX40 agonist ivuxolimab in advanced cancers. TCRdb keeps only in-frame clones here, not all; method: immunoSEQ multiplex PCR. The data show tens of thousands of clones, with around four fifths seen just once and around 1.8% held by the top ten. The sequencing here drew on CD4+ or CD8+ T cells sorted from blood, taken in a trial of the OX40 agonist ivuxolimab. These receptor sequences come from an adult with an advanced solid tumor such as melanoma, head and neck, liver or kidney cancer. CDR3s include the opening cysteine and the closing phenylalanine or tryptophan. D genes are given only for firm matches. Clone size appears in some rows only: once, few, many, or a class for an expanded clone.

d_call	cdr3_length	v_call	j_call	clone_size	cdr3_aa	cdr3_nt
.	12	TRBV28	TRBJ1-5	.	CASHGTNQPQHF	TGTGCCAGCCACGGGACCAATCAGCCCCAGCATTTT
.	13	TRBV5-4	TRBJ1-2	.	CASSPAGTQSYTF	TGTGCCAGCAGCCCCGCCGGGACACAGAGCTACACCTTC
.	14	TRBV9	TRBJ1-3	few	CASSFRGQENTIYF	TGTGCCAGCAGCTTCCGGGGTCAGGAAAACACCATATATTTT
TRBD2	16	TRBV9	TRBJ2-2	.	CASSKSGTRGTGELFF	TGTGCCAGCAGTAAATCCGGGACTAGAGGCACCGGGGAGCTGTTTTTT
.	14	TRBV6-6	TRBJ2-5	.	CASSYWTVQETQYF	TGTGCCAGCAGTTACTGGACAGTTCAAGAGACCCAGTACTTC
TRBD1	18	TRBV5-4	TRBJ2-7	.	CASSPGWVSGTGGHEQYF	TGTGCCAGCAGCCCGGGCTGGGTTTCCGGGACAGGGGGCCACGAGCAGTACTTC
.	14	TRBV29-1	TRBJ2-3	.	CSVHGTESTDTQYF	TGCAGCGTCCACGGGACGGAAAGCACAGATACGCAGTATTTT
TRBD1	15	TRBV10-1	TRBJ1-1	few	CASSRSTGGFTEAFF	TGCGCCAGCAGTAGATCCACAGGGGGCTTCACTGAAGCTTTCTTT
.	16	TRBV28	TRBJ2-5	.	CASRYTGRSGQETQYF	TGTGCCAGCAGGTATACAGGGAGGAGCGGGCAAGAGACCCAGTACTTC
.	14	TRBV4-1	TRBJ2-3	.	CASSQDWESPRFYF	TGCGCCAGCAGCCAAGATTGGGAGAGTCCCCGTTTTTATTTT
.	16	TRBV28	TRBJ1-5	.	CASSDATGYSNQPQHF	TGTGCCAGCAGTGACGCGACAGGATATAGCAATCAGCCCCAGCATTTT